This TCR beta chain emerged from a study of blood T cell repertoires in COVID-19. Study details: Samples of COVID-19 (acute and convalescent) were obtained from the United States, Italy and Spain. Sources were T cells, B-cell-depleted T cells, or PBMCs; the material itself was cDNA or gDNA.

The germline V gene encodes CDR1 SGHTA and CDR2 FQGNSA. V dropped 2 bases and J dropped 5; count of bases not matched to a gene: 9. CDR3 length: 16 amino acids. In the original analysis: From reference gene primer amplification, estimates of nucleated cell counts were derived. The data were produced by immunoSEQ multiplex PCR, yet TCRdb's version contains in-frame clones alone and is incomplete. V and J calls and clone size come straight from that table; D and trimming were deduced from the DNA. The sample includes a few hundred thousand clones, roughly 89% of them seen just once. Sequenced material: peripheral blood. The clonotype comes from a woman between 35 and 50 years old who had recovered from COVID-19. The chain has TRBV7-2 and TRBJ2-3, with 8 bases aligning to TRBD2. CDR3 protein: CASSLFQAGEGDTQYF. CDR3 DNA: TGTGCCAGCAGCTTATTCCAAGCGGGAGAGGGAGATACGCAGTATTTT.